This T cell receptor beta chain was identified in a study of blood T cell repertoires in COVID-19. In the study overall: Whether acute or convalescent, the COVID-19 samples came from the United States, Italy and Spain.

Everyone who took part was 18 to 89 years old, and they came from 20 to 25 US areas. In the authors' workflow: Quantification of nucleated cells was approximated via reference gene primer amplification. TCRdb's copy holds only in-frame clones and misses some; the assay was immunoSEQ multiplex PCR. V and J calls and clone size come straight from that table; D and trimming were deduced from the DNA. The sample includes fewer than 450,000 clones, more than 75% seen only once; the top ten take more than 1%. Trimming removed 9 bases at V and 6 bases at J, with 32 bases between. The CDR3 has 18 residues. Germline loops: CDR1 SNHLY, CDR2 FYNNEI.

The TCR sequence derives from a woman in her 30s who had recovered from COVID-19. Source material: PBMCs or T cells enriched from blood (not recorded which). This chain links TRBV2 with TRBJ1-1, with a tentative D call TRBD1 (5 bases). This CDR3 reads CASLPSPPGYGEGSEAFF. Written as DNA, the CDR3 is TGTGCCAGTCTACCATCCCCCCCAGGGTATGGGGAGGGGTCTGAAGCTTTCTTT.